Sequencing of this T cell receptor beta chain was carried out in a study of tumor-infiltrating lymphocytes in primary liver carcinoma. Study information: Cases comprised patients with primary liver carcinoma who received surgical resection. Study-wide points: Tumors and blood were compared for top-250-clone fraction, and tumors had the significantly higher value (p = 0.039). Tumor-adjacent and tumor-blood pairs displayed less overlap than did pairs of tumor regions.

Germline values: CDR1 SGHNT, CDR2 YYREEE (reference sequence). The CDR3 is 16 residues long. Deletions cut 3 bases from V and 6 bases from J, with 20 bases between. A remark on this clonotype: As yet, its antigen is unknown. Lacking the conserved final phenylalanine or tryptophan, this CDR3 likely reflects a read error.

Germline DNA was also extracted, and blood RNA was taken from unsorted whole blood. Approximately 4 milliliters of peripheral blood were drawn preoperatively. From around 500 ng of total RNA, TCR beta-specific cDNA was reverse-transcribed using a constant-region primer. Three rounds of nested multiplex PCR with slightly modified ARM-PCR produced TCR beta libraries. A C-beta reverse primer and TRBV1-TRBV30 forward primers served in each of the first two PCR rounds, at about 10 cycles apiece. Each CDR3 protein gets one entry after TCRdb re-called the multiplex PCR reads with MiXCR. The repertoire consists of approximately 320,000 distinct CDR3 sequences, with around three fifths occurring once and the leading ten covering 17%.

The rearrangement uses TRBV5-4 and TRBJ2-3, with D possibly being TRBD1 (6 bases). This receptor was obtained from a woman between 25 and 40 years old with primary liver carcinoma and hepatitis B virus infection. Sequencing was done on a sample of peripheral blood. Here the CDR3 reads CASSWLLVGAGDTQYS. For the CDR3, the DNA is TGTGCCAGCAGCTGGCTCCTCGTGGGGGCTGGGGATACGCAGTATTCT.